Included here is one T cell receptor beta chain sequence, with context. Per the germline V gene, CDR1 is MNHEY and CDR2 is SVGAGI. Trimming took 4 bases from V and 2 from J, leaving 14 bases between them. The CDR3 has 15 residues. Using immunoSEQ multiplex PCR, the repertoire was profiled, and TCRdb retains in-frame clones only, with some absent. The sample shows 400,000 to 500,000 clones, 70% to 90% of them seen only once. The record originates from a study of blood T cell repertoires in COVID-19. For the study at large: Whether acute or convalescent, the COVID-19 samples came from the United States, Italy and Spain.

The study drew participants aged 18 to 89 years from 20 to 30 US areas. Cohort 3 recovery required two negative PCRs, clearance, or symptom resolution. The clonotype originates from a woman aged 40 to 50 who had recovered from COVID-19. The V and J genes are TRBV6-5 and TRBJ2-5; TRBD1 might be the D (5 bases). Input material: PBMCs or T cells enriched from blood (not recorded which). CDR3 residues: CASSSPRKGQETQYF. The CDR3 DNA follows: TGTGCCAGCAGTTCCCCGAGGAAGGGGCAAGAGACCCAGTACTTC.